The rows below give T cell receptor beta chains drawn from one sample of a study of CD8+ T cells in alopecia areata. TCRdb keeps only in-frame clones here, not all; method: immunoSEQ multiplex PCR. This table has 34,000 or so clones, roughly 53% appearing once. The source material was NKG2D-high CD8+ T cells sorted from blood. The source is a human donor with alopecia areata. Both conserved end residues are part of each CDR3. The D gene is left open where the match is weak. Size tells how often a clone was seen (once, few, many) or the class of an expanded clone, and some rows leave it out.

j_call v_call d_call clone_size cdr3_aa cdr3_nt
TRBJ1-5 TRBV7-9 . . CASSPDYSNQPQHF TGTGCCAGCAGCCCCGACTATAGCAATCAGCCCCAGCATTTT
TRBJ2-7 TRBV4-1 . . CASSQERYHEQYF TGCGCCAGCAGCCAAGAACGTTATCACGAGCAGTACTTC
TRBJ1-1 TRBV29-1 . few CSVGGGTEAFF TGCAGCGTTGGGGGGGGAACTGAAGCTTTCTTT
TRBJ2-4 TRBV27 . . CASSHTGKNIQYF TGTGCCAGCAGTCACACAGGGAAGAACATTCAGTACTTC
TRBJ2-1 TRBV4-1 . few CASSQDPTSTVYEQFF TGCGCCAGCAGCCAAGATCCCACCAGTACAGTCTATGAGCAGTTCTTC
TRBJ2-2 TRBV11-2 . . CASSPTGNTGELFF TGTGCCAGCAGCCCGACAGGGAACACCGGGGAGCTGTTTTTT
TRBJ2-7 TRBV7-2 . few CASSPRSHEQYF TGTGCCAGCAGCCCAAGGTCCCACGAGCAGTACTTC
TRBJ2-1 TRBV5-4 TRBD2 few CASKGTSGGTLGFLANEQFF TGTGCCAGCAAGGGGACTAGCGGAGGGACCCTCGGGTTTTTGGCCAATGAGCAGTTCTTC
TRBJ2-7 TRBV29-1 . . CSATSWVGEQYF TGCAGTGCCACTAGTTGGGTGGGTGAGCAGTACTTC
TRBJ2-7 TRBV2 . . CASSRGFGPRLYEQYF TGTGCCAGCAGTCGCGGGTTTGGACCTCGACTGTACGAGCAGTACTTC
TRBJ2-4 TRBV20-1 . few CSASTGSIQYF TGCAGTGCTTCCACAGGGAGCATTCAGTACTTC
TRBJ1-5 TRBV19 TRBD1 . CAGGQGIGNQPQHF TGTGCCGGGGGACAGGGAATCGGCAATCAGCCCCAGCATTTT
TRBJ1-1 TRBV28 TRBD1 . CASTYRGGRTEAFF TGTGCCAGCACCTACAGGGGGGGAAGGACTGAAGCTTTCTTT
TRBJ2-5 TRBV19 . few CASSPRRFQETQYF TGTGCCAGTAGTCCGCGAAGGTTTCAAGAGACCCAGTACTTC
TRBJ1-3 TRBV28 . . CASSSTRWGHGNTIYF TGTGCCAGCAGTTCTACAAGGTGGGGGCACGGAAACACCATATATTTT
TRBJ2-5 TRBV7-9 . . CASSLGGGRGQYF TGTGCCAGCAGCTTAGGGGGTGGAAGGGGCCAGTACTTC
TRBJ2-7 TRBV11-2 . few CASSLAFASYEQYF TGTGCCAGCAGCTTAGCGTTCGCATCCTACGAGCAGTACTTC
TRBJ2-5 TRBV9 TRBD2 . CASSVAAGGLGEEETQYF TGTGCCAGCAGCGTAGCGGCGGGGGGGCTCGGTGAAGAAGAGACCCAGTACTTC
TRBJ1-5 TRBV19 . . CATEAGNQPQHF TGTGCCACTGAGGCAGGAAATCAGCCCCAGCATTTT
TRBJ1-3 TRBV7-9 . few CASSRDGGGNTIYF TGTGCCAGCAGCCGGGATGGAGGGGGAAACACCATATATTTT
TRBJ2-7 TRBV4-1 . few CASSQEVRYTPPYEQYF TGCGCCAGCAGCCAAGAGGTTCGGTACACCCCTCCCTACGAGCAGTACTTC
TRBJ2-7 TRBV27 . . CASSLGSSPREQYF TGTGCCAGCAGTTTAGGGTCTAGCCCGCGCGAGCAGTACTTC
TRBJ2-1 TRBV9 . . CASSVAWRGRQHEQFF TGTGCCAGCAGCGTAGCTTGGCGGGGGCGCCAGCATGAGCAGTTCTTC
TRBJ2-2 TRBV30 TRBD2 . CAGEGGELFF TGTGCCGGGGAGGGCGGGGAGCTGTTTTTT
TRBJ2-3 TRBV9 TRBD1 few CASNPSGQGLTDTQYF TGTGCCAGCAACCCCTCGGGACAGGGGCTCACAGATACGCAGTATTTT
TRBJ2-7 TRBV18 . few CASSPRQAYEQYF TGTGCCAGCTCACCACGGCAGGCTTACGAGCAGTACTTC
TRBJ1-1 TRBV7-3 TRBD1 few CASSLTTGGNTEAFF TGTGCCAGCAGCTTAACGACAGGGGGGAACACTGAAGCTTTCTTT
TRBJ1-5 TRBV28 . few CASSLAVSGNQPQHF TGTGCCAGCAGTTTGGCGGTCTCCGGAAATCAGCCCCAGCATTTT
TRBJ2-7 TRBV4-1 TRBD2 few CASSLFDSGRGSYEQYF TGCGCCAGCAGCCTCTTCGATAGCGGGAGAGGGTCCTACGAGCAGTACTTC
TRBJ1-2 TRBV5-1 . . CASSVQGNYGYTF TGCGCCAGCAGCGTTCAGGGGAACTATGGCTACACCTTC
TRBJ2-7 TRBV6-5 . . CASSPFTPSFYEQYF TGTGCCAGCAGCCCCTTTACTCCCAGTTTCTACGAGCAGTACTTC
TRBJ2-1 TRBV5-1 . . CASSPSSSLFDEQFF TGCGCCAGCAGCCCCAGTAGTTCGTTATTCGATGAGCAGTTCTTC
TRBJ1-6 TRBV19 . . CASSMGSSYNSPLHF TGTGCCAGTAGTATGGGAAGCTCCTATAATTCACCCCTCCACTTT
TRBJ2-2 TRBV5-6 . . CASSSEGFDTGELFF TGTGCCAGCAGCTCCGAGGGGTTTGACACCGGGGAGCTGTTTTTT
TRBJ2-1 TRBV7-9 TRBD1 . CASRPIRDRGYNEQFF TGTGCCAGCAGGCCCATCCGGGACAGGGGCTACAATGAGCAGTTCTTC
TRBJ2-7 TRBV25-1 . . CASSEGLKTYEQYF TGTGCCAGCAGTGAGGGTCTCAAGACCTACGAGCAGTACTTC
TRBJ2-1 TRBV7-2 . . CASSEGARLGPYNEQFF TGTGCCAGCAGCGAAGGGGCCAGGTTGGGCCCCTACAATGAGCAGTTCTTC
TRBJ2-7 TRBV9 . . CASSEGGVGYEQYF TGTGCCAGCAGCGAAGGAGGGGTTGGCTACGAGCAGTACTTC
TRBJ2-7 TRBV25-1 . few CASSDPGQTSSYEQYF TGTGCCAGCAGTGACCCCGGACAGACAAGCTCCTACGAGCAGTACTTC
TRBJ2-1 TRBV6-4 TRBD2 . CASSDLAGSYNEQFF TGTGCCAGCAGTGACCTAGCGGGGTCTTACAATGAGCAGTTCTTC
TRBJ2-1 TRBV15 . . CATSRLANPWEQFF TGTGCCACCAGCAGACTAGCCAACCCATGGGAGCAGTTCTTC
TRBJ2-7 TRBV4-3 . . CASSQEASSYEQYF TGCGCCAGCAGCCAAGAGGCCTCCTCCTACGAGCAGTACTTC
TRBJ2-7 TRBV11-3 TRBD2 . CASSFSGVEQYF TGTGCCAGCAGCTTTAGCGGGGTCGAGCAGTACTTC
TRBJ2-1 TRBV29-1 . . CSVENLTDRGYDEQFF TGCAGCGTTGAAAACTTGACAGATAGAGGATACGATGAGCAGTTCTTC
TRBJ2-1 TRBV5-1 . . CASSLGTYNEQFF TGCGCCAGCAGCTTAGGGACCTACAATGAGCAGTTCTTC
TRBJ2-1 TRBV9 . . CASSLTGTPSNDEQFF TGTGCCAGCAGCCTGACTGGAACCCCTTCTAATGATGAGCAGTTCTTC
TRBJ1-3 TRBV6-5 TRBD1 . CASSYQGAPRGNTIYF TGTGCCAGCAGTTACCAGGGGGCGCCCCGTGGAAACACCATATATTTT
TRBJ1-3 TRBV29-1 . . CSVAGTASGNTIYF TGCAGCGTGGCCGGGACTGCATCTGGAAACACCATATATTTT
TRBJ2-1 TRBV29-1 . . CSVDRGNNHNEQFF TGCAGCGTTGATCGAGGAAATAACCACAATGAGCAGTTCTTC
TRBJ2-1 TRBV14 . once CASSQETMTAEQFF TGTGCCAGCAGCCAAGAGACAATGACTGCTGAGCAGTTCTTC
TRBJ2-2 TRBV5-1 . . CASSWGTAGNTGELFF TGCGCCAGCAGCTGGGGCACAGCGGGGAACACCGGGGAGCTGTTTTTT
TRBJ2-3 TRBV6-6 TRBD1 . CASQSNYRGDTQYF TGTGCCAGCCAATCTAATTACAGGGGAGATACGCAGTATTTT
TRBJ1-6 TRBV2 TRBD1 . CATRLGQGNSPLHF TGTGCCACCCGTTTGGGACAGGGGAATTCACCCCTCCACTTT